These 20 T cell receptor beta chains share one sample of origin, sequenced in a study of post-analysis software for immune sequencing data. General study findings and limits: Among five TRBV segments more frequent in patients than controls were TRBV5-6, TRBV5-1 and TRBV20-1.

The authors incorporated unique molecular identifiers into the TCR beta cDNA libraries. TCRdb called the PCR reads again in MiXCR, with one record for every CDR3 protein. This sample yields approximately 350,000 distinct CDR3 sequences, of which roughly 38% are seen a single time; 13% belongs to the top ten. Their target antigens are unknown. Sample: blood. The origin of the receptors is a girl aged 10 to 17 with multiple sclerosis.

The gene calls are TRBV6-5 and TRBJ1-4, with D unclear. Per the germline V gene, CDR1 is MNHEY and CDR2 is SVGAGI. This CDR3 is 16 amino acids long. V was shortened by 4 bases and J by 0 bases, with 12 bases between the two germline ends. CDR3 sequence: CASSSATLSTNEKLFF. CDR3 DNA sequence: TGTGCCAGCAGTTCGGCTACACTATCAACTAATGAAAAACTGTTTTTT.

The chain has TRBV15 and TRBJ1-5; 7 bases match TRBD1. Looked up from germline, CDR1 is LNHNV and CDR2 is YYDKDF (reference sequence). The CDR3 runs to 14 residues. The V gene end was trimmed by 9 bases and the J gene end by 2 bases; junction bases not matched to a gene: 7. CDR3 DNA: TGTGCCACAGATACAGGGGAAGGCAATCAGCCCCAGCATTTT. Translation: CATDTGEGNQPQHF.

This rearrangement joins TRBV5-1 to TRBJ2-3, with D possibly being TRBD1 (6 bases). The CDR3 has 17 residues. V shed 1 base and J shed 3 bases, with 18 bases lying between them. Germline V gene data show CDR1 as SGHRS and CDR2 as YFSETQ. Here the CDR3 reads CASSLSGIMGATDTQYF. In nucleotides, the CDR3 is TGCGCCAGCAGCTTGTCCGGGATTATGGGGGCAACAGATACGCAGTATTTT.

This clonotype was recorded once. The V gene is TRBV5-6, the J gene TRBJ1-5; D uncertain. Trimming cost V 3 bases and J 0 bases, with 13 bases left between them. From germline, CDR1 is SGHDT and CDR2 YYEEEE. The CDR3 extends over 16 amino acids. As DNA, the CDR3 is TGTGCCAGCAGCTCATGGGCCTTAACTAGCAATCAGCCCCAGCATTTT. As protein: CASSSWALTSNQPQHF.

DNA for the CDR3: TGCAGTGCTAGTGATCGCACGACAGGAGGAGCAACTAATGAAAAACTGTTTTTT. It translates to CSASDRTTGGATNEKLFF. The genes are TRBV20-1 and TRBJ1-4, with TRBD1 as a possible D gene (6 bases). This CDR3 contains 18 residues. The germline gives CDR1 DFQATT, CDR2 SNEGSKA (reference sequence). The germline V and J ends were trimmed by 3 bases and 0 bases, with 20 bases remaining between them.

Ten or more counts support this clonotype. A much larger clone differs by one base, so this may be a read error. The V and J genes are TRBV5-1 and TRBJ2-7; weak D call: TRBD1 (6 bases). V lost 3 bases and J 3 bases, leaving 13 bases between the germline ends. This CDR3 region has 14 residues. Germline V gives CDR1 SGHRS, CDR2 YFSETQ. CDR3 amino acids: CASSWGQDLYEQYF. For the CDR3, the DNA is TGCGCCAGCAGCTGGGGGCAGGACCTCTACGAGCAGTACTTC.

The V and J genes are TRBV12-3 or TRBV12-4 and TRBJ1-2; D unresolved. The CDR3 is 15 residues long. Trimming took 6 bases from V and 5 from J, leaving 19 bases between them. DNA of the CDR3: TGTGCCAGCAGACCCCCGGACTTAGGACCGTATGGCTACACCTTC. Protein: CASRPPDLGPYGYTF.

This clonotype has only a few counts. V usage is TRBV5-1 and J usage is TRBJ2-1; TRBD2 matches at 11 bases. The trim removed 0 bases at V and 3 bases at J, leaving 11 bases unmatched. Germline V CDR1 and CDR2: SGHRS, YFSETQ. CDR3 size: 19 residues. The CDR3 region is CASSLADSGGARVYNEQFF. CDR3 nucleotide sequence: TGCGCCAGCAGCTTGGCCGATAGCGGGGGGGCCCGGGTCTACAATGAGCAGTTCTTC.

The chain is built from TRBV20-1 and TRBJ2-7; the D is unclear. V gave up 3 bases and J gave up 6 bases, with 18 bases separating them. Germline V gene data show CDR1 as DFQATT and CDR2 as SNEGSKA (reference sequence). The CDR3 is made up of 14 amino acids. CDR3 protein: CSARKVAEISEQYF. In nucleotides, the CDR3 is TGCAGTGCTAGGAAGGTGGCAGAGATTAGCGAGCAGTACTTC.

This clonotype was observed a few times. In DNA, the CDR3 is TGTGCCAGCAGTTACTCGACTACAGGAGAGACCCAGTACTTC. Translating gives CASSYSTTGETQYF. The rearrangement uses TRBV6-5 and TRBJ2-5; D may match TRBD1 or TRBD2 (5 bases each). This CDR3 contains 14 residues. Trimming left V 0 bases short and J 4 bases short, with 9 bases between. Per the germline V gene, CDR1 is MNHEY and CDR2 is SVGAGI.

This clonotype was seen a handful of times. V and J are TRBV3-1 and TRBJ2-7, with unresolved D. Deletions cut 4 bases from V and 0 bases from J, with 13 bases between. Germline V gene lookup returns CDR1 LGHDT and CDR2 YNNKEL (reference sequence). The CDR3 has 15 amino acids. CDR3 sequence reads: CASSPLVGNSYEQYF. The DNA for the CDR3 is TGTGCCAGCAGCCCTCTTGTGGGGAACTCCTACGAGCAGTACTTC.

The rearrangement joins TRBV20-1 to TRBJ1-5; D not certain. V lost 0 bases and J 9 bases, leaving 21 bases between the germline ends. This CDR3 has 16 amino acids. The germline CDR1 and CDR2 sequences are DFQATT and SNEGSKA (reference sequence). The CDR3: CSAREHGRNEWGPQHF. The CDR3 bases are TGCAGTGCTAGAGAACACGGCAGGAATGAATGGGGGCCCCAGCATTTT.

The V and J genes are TRBV12-3 or TRBV12-4 and TRBJ1-2; D perhaps matches TRBD1 (5 bases). This CDR3 has 14 amino acids. Trimming took 2 bases from V and 6 from J, leaving 13 bases between them. For the CDR3, the DNA is TGTGCCAGCAGTTTATGGGACGGCAGGGATGGCTACACCTTC. Its protein is CASSLWDGRDGYTF.

This sequence joins TRBV2 and TRBJ2-3; D uncertain. The germline V and J ends were trimmed by 4 bases and 6 bases, with 5 bases remaining between them. The CDR3 consists of 11 residues. Germline CDR1 SNHLY, CDR2 FYNNEI. CDR3 in DNA: TGTGCCAGCAGTGCCGGGGATACGCAGTATTTT. Its translation is CASSAGDTQYF.

The genes are TRBV9 and TRBJ1-2; 10 positions agree with TRBD1. Looked up from germline, CDR1 is SGDLS and CDR2 is YYNGEE. Trimming cost V 4 bases and J 4 bases; bases outside gene matches: 4. The CDR3 consists of 14 residues. CDR3 residues: CASSSRTGGYGYTF. As DNA, the CDR3 is TGTGCCAGCAGCTCTCGGACAGGGGGCTATGGCTACACCTTC.

Here the CDR3 reads CSVDRGQEQYF. As DNA, the CDR3 is TGCAGCGTTGACAGGGGGCAGGAGCAGTACTTC. V gene TRBV29-1 combines with J gene TRBJ2-7; 8 bases are shared with TRBD1. The V and J ends lost 3 bases and 7 bases, in that order; junction bases with no gene match: 2. CDR3 size: 11 residues. Germline CDR1 reads SQVTM; CDR2 reads ANQGSEA.

This clonotype was counted once. A much larger clone lies one base from this, so it may be a read error. The V gene is TRBV6-1, the J gene TRBJ2-3; D is uncertain. In germline, CDR1 is MNHNS, CDR2 SASEGT. This CDR3 contains 13 residues. CDR3 coding DNA: TGTACCAGCAGCCGGAGATTGGAACTGACGCAGTATTTT. The encoded protein is CTSSRRLELTQYF.

The V call is TRBV20-1, the J call TRBJ1-6; 7 bases match TRBD1. The CDR3 spans 16 residues. J was trimmed by 5 bases and V by 3 bases; bases with no gene match: 10. Germline assignment: CDR1 DFQATT and CDR2 SNEGSKA (reference sequence). CDR3 amino acids: CSARGTELGNNSPLHF. Written as DNA, the CDR3 is TGCAGTGCTAGGGGGACAGAGTTAGGAAATAATTCACCCCTCCACTTT.

This clonotype was seen a handful of times. The chain joins TRBV21-1 to TRBJ2-7. TRBV21-1 corresponds to a pseudogene. This CDR3 is built from 12 residues. CDR3 sequence (DNA): TGTGCCAGCAGCAGAGATCCAGGCGAGCAGTACTTC. This codes for CASSRDPGEQYF.

The chain employs TRBV7-9 and TRBJ2-1; maybe TRBD1 (6 bases). Germline V lookup: CDR1 SEHNR, CDR2 FQNEAQ (reference sequence). V was clipped by 5 bases and J by 1 base, with 12 bases between them. The CDR3 runs to 15 residues. This chain's CDR3 is CASSNRVSSYNEQFF. CDR3 bases: TGTGCCAGCAGCAACAGGGTTAGTTCCTACAATGAGCAGTTCTTC.